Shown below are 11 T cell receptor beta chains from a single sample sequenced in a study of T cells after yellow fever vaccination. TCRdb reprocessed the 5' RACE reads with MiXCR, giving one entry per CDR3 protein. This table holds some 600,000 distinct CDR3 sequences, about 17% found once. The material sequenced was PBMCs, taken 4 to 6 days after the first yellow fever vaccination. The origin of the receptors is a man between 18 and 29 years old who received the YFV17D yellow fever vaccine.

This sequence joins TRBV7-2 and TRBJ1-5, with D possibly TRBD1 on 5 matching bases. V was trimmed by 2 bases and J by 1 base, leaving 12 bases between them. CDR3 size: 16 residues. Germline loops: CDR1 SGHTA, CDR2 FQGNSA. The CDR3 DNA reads TGTGCCAGCAGCTTATCTGGGGCCGGGAGCAATCAGCCCCAGCATTTT. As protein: CASSLSGAGSNQPQHF.

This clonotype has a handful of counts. The CDR3 reads CASRERREQYV. DNA of the CDR3: TGTGCCAGCAGGGAGAGGCGAGAGCAGTACGTC. The rearrangement links TRBV21-1 to TRBJ2-7. TRBV21-1 is described as a pseudogene. This CDR3 is built from 11 residues.

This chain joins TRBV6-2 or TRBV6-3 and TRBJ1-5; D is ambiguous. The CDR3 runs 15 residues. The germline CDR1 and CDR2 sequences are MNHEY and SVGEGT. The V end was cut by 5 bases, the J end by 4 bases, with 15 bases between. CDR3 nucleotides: TGTGCCAGCAGTATCCCCAAGGGCGGAAATCAGCCCCAGCATTTT. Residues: CASSIPKGGNQPQHF.

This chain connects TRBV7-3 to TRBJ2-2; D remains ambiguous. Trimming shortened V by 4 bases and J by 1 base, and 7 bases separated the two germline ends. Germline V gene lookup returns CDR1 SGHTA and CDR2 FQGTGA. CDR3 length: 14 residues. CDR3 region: CASSSPGNTGELFF. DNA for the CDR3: TGTGCCAGCAGCTCCCCCGGGAACACCGGGGAGCTGTTTTTT.

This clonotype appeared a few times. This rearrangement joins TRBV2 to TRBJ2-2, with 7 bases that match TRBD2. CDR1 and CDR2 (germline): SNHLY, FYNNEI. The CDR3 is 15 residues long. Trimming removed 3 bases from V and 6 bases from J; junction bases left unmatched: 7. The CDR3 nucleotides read TGTGCCAGCAGTGACCCGGGACTAAGAGCCGGGGAGCTGTTTTTT. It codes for CASSDPGLRAGELFF.

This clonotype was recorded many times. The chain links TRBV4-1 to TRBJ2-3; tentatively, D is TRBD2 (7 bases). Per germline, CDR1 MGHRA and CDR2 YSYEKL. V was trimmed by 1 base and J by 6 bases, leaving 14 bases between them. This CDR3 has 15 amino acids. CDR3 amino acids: CASSQGDGGRDTQYF. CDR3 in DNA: TGCGCCAGCAGCCAAGGGGACGGGGGGCGGGATACGCAGTATTTT.

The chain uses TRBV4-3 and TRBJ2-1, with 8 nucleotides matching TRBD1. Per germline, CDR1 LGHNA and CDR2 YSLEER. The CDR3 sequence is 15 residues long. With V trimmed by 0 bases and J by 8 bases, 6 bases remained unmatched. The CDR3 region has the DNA TGCGCCAGCAGCCAAGATTACAGGGGGGCCTATGAGCAGTTCTTC. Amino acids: CASSQDYRGAYEQFF.

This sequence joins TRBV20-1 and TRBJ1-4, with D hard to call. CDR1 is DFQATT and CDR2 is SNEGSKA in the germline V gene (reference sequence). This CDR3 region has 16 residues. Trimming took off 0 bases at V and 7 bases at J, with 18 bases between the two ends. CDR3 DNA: TGCAGTGCTAGAGAGGTGCTGTGGGGTAAAATTGAAAAACTGTTTTTT. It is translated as CSAREVLWGKIEKLFF.

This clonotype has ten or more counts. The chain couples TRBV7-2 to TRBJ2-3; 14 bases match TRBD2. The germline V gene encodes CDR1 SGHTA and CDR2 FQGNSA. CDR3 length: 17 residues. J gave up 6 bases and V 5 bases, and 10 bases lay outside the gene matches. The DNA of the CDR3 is TGTGCCAGCAGCCCGACCGGGACTAGCGGGGGCCCGGATACGCAGTATTTT. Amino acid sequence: CASSPTGTSGGPDTQYF.

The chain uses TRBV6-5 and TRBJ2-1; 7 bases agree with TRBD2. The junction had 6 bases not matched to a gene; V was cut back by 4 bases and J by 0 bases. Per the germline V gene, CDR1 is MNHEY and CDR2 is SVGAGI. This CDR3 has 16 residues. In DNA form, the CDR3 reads TGTGCCAGCAGTTCCCAAGCGGGGTTCTCCTACAATGAGCAGTTCTTC. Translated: CASSSQAGFSYNEQFF.

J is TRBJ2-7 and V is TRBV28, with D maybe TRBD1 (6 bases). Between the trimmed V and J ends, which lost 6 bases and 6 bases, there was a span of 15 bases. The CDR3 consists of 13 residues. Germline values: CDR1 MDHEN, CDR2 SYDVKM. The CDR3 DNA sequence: TGTGCCAGCAGCTTAACAGGGTCTCGCGAGCAGTACGTC. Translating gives CASSLTGSREQYV.